This record looks at one T cell receptor (beta chain) sequence and its context. There are many counts of this clonotype. Its target antigen remains unknown. No base quality information exists; no much larger clone differs at one position. This sample stems from a study of T cell repertoires in cytomegalovirus infection (dated by TCRdb to between 2018 and 2021). About the full investigation: Because public TCR beta signatures pointed to carriage of CMV infection together with the matching HLA type, the HLA type of each donor mattered for the analysis.

Study-level results and caveats: Cumulative frequency of public TCR beta family members discriminated carriers of CMV infection plus the relevant HLA type in this cohort and an independent roughly 330-donor cohort. The ex vivo response was dominated by HLA-C-restricted CMV-specific TCR beta clonotypes, which also provided the single most frequent clonotype in two of eight donors.

TCRdb records Illumina HiSeq 1500 as the sequencer. Through fastp at Q25 and MiXCR, TCRdb rebuilt clones from the public reads, retaining in-frame beta chains. When rows share a CDR3 protein, they turn into one entry using the most common DNA and genes. The sample table lists 400,000 to 550,000 distinct CDR3 sequences, 11% of them with a count of one. Of the sample, 10% is held by the ten largest clones. The sample comprised PBMCs. This TCR came from a human donor in good health (CMV status not recorded). Some clones in this sample may be carry-over from other donors' samples.

The DNA sequence is given as TGTGCCAGCAGCCTACAGGGGGCTAGGGAAAAACTGTTTTTT. The encoded protein is CASSLQGAREKLFF. The V gene is TRBV7-9 and the J gene is TRBJ1-4; 9 junctional bases match TRBD1. There are 14 amino acids in the CDR3, from cysteine to phenylalanine inclusive. The only DNA kept is the CDR3, 42 bases in frame from the first base. The germline V gene (reference sequence) sets CDR1 to SEHNR and CDR2 to FQNEAQ. V has 5 bases trimmed and J has 8 bases trimmed; junction bases matching no gene number 6.